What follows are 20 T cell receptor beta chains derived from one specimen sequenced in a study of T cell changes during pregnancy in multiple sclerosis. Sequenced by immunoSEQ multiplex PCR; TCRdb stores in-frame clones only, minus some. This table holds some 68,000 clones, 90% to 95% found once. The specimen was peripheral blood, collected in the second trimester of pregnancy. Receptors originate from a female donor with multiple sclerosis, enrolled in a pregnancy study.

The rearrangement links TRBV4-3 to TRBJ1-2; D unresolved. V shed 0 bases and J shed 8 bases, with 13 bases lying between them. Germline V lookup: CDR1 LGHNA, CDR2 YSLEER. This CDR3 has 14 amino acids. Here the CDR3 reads CASSQDLFPNGYTF. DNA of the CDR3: TGCGCCAGCAGCCAAGATCTATTCCCGAACGGCTACACCTTC.

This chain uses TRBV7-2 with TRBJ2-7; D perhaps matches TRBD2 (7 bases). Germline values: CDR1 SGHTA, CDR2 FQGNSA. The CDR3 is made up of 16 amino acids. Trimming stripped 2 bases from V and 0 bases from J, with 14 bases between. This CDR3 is CASSLIGGGASYEQYF. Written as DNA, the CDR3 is TGTGCCAGCAGCTTAATTGGTGGGGGGGCCTCCTACGAGCAGTACTTC.

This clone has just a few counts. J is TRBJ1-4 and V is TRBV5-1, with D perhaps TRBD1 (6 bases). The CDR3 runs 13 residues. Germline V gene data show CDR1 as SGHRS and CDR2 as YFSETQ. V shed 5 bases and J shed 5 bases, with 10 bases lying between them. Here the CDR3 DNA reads TGCGCCAGCAGGGGGGCAGGAAATGAAAAACTGTTTTTT. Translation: CASRGAGNEKLFF.

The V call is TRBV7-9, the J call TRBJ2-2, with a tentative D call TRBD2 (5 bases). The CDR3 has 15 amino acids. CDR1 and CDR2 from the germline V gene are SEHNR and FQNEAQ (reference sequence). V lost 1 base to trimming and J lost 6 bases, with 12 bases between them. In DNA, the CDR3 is TGTGCCAGCAGCTTAGGGTCTAGCCCATCCGGGGAGCTGTTTTTT. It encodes CASSLGSSPSGELFF.

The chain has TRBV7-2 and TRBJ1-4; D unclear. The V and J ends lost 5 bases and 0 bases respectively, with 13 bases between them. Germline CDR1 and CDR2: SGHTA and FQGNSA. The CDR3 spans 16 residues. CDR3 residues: CASSPVSYATNEKLFF. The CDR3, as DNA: TGTGCCAGCAGCCCCGTGTCCTATGCAACTAATGAAAAACTGTTTTTT.

For the CDR3, the DNA is TGTGCCAGCACGGGTCTGAACAATGAGCAGTTCTTC. Translation gives CASTGLNNEQFF. The gene calls are TRBV6-4 and TRBJ2-1, with unresolved D. This CDR3 spans 12 amino acids. V shed 7 bases and J shed 5 bases, with 9 bases lying between them. The germline CDR1 and CDR2 sequences are MRHNA and SNTAGT.

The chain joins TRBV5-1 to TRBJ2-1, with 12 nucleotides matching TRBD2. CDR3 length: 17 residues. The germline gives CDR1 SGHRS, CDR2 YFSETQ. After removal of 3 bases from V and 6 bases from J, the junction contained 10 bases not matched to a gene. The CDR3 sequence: CASSSRTSGKWGNEQFF. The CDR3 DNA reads TGCGCCAGCAGCTCCCGGACTAGCGGGAAGTGGGGCAATGAGCAGTTCTTC.

The CDR3 DNA follows: TGTGCCAGCAGCTTAGCGAGGGTTTTCCAAATGAACACTGAAGCTTTCTTT. Its protein product is CASSLARVFQMNTEAFF. The chain has TRBV7-9 and TRBJ1-1, with D unresolved. The germline CDR1 and CDR2 sequences are SEHNR and FQNEAQ (reference sequence). The germline V and J ends were trimmed by 0 bases and 0 bases, with 14 bases remaining between them. The CDR3 runs to 17 residues.

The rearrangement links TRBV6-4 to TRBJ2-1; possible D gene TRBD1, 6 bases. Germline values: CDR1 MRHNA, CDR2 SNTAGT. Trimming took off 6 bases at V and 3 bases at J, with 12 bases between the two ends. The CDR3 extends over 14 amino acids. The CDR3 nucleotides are TGTGCCAGCAGAACAGGGTCGGGCTACAATGAGCAGTTCTTC. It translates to CASRTGSGYNEQFF.

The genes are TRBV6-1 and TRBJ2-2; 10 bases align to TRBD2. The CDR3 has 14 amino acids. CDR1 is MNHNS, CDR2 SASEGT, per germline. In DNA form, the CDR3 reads TGTGTTAGTAGGCTAGCGGGAGAAGGCGGGGAGCTGTTTTTT. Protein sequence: CVSRLAGEGGELFF.

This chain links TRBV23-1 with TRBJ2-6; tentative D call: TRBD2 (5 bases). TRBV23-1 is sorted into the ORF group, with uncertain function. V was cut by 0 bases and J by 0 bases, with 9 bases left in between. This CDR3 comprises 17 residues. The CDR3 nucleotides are TGCGCCAGCAGTCAATCGAGCGGCGACTCTGGGGCCAACGTCCTGACTTTC. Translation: CASSQSSGDSGANVLTF.

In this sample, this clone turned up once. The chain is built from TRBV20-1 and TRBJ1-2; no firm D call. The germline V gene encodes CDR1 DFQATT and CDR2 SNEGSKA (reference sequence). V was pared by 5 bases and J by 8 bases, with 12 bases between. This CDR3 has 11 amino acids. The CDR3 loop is CSAGPTRGYTF. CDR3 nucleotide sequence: TGCAGTGCTGGGCCCACAAGAGGCTACACCTTC.

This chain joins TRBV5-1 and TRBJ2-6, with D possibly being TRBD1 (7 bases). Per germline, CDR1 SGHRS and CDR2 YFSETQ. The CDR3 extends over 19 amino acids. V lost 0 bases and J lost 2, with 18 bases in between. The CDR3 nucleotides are TGCGCCAGCAGCTTGGGTTCCCCAGGGGGGCTCGCTGGGGCCAACGTCCTGACTTTC. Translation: CASSLGSPGGLAGANVLTF. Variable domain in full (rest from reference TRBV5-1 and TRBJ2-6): KAGVTQTPRYLIKTRGQQVTLSCSPISGHRSVSWYQQTPGQGLQFLFEYFSETQRNKGNFPGRFSGRQFSNSRSEMNVSTLELGDSALYLCASSLGSPGGLAGANVLTFGAGSRLTVL.

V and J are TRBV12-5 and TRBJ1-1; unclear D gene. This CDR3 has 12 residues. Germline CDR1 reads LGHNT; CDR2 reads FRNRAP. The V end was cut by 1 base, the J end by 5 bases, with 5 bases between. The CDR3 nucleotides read TGTGCTAGTGGTTTGGGTAGTACTGAAGCTTTCTTT. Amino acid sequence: CASGLGSTEAFF.

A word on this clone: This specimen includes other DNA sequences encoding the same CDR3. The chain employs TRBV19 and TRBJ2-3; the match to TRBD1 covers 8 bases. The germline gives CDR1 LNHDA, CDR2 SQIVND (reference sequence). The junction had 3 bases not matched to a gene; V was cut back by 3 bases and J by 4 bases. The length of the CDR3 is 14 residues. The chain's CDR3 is CASSIGTGADTQYF. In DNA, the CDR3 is TGTGCCAGTAGTATCGGGACAGGAGCAGATACGCAGTATTTT.

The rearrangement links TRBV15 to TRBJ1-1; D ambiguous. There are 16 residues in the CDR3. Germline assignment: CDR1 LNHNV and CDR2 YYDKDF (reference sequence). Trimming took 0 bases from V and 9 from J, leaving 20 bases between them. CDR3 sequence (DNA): TGTGCCACCAGCAGAGATCTAGCAGCCACCGCCCCGAAAGCTTTCTTT. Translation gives CATSRDLAATAPKAFF.

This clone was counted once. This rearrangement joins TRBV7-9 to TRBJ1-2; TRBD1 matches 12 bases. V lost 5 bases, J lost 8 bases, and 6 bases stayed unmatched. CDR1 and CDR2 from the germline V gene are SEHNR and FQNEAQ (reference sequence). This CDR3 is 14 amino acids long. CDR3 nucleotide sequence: TGTGCCAGCAGCAAGGGACAGGGGGCCGAGGGCTACACCTTC. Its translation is CASSKGQGAEGYTF.

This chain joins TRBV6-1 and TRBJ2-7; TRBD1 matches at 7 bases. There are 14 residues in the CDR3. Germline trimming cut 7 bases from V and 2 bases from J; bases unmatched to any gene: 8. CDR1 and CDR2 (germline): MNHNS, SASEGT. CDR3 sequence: CASNFRTGPYEQYF. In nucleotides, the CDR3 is TGTGCCAGCAATTTCAGGACAGGCCCCTACGAGCAGTACTTC.

The CDR3 bases are TGTGCCAGCAGTTTACCCCCCCCCGGGACAGGCGGCAAACTGTTTTTT. Residues: CASSLPPPGTGGKLFF. The chain combines TRBV27 with TRBJ1-4, with 8 nucleotides matching TRBD1. CDR3 length: 16 residues. CDR1 and CDR2 (germline): MNHEY, SMNVEV (reference sequence). V shed 2 bases and J 11 bases; nucleotides not matched to a gene: 13.

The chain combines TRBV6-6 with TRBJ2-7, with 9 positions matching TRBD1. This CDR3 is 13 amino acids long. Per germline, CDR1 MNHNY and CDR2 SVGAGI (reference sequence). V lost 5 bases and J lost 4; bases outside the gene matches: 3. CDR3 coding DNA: TGTGCCAGCAGTCGGACAGGGGAGTACGAGCAGTACTTC. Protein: CASSRTGEYEQYF.